This TCR beta chain was documented in a study of shared clonotypes between healthy human individuals. About 30,000 T cell genomes, or approximately 190 ng DNA, went into the sorted-subset replicate PCRs. Generated by immunoSEQ multiplex PCR, the TCRdb table keeps only in-frame clones and is missing some. The sample contains just over 2,000,000 clones, about 95% of which appear only once. CDR1 and CDR2 (germline): SGDLS, YYNGEE. The CDR3 extends over 17 amino acids. V shed 4 bases and J shed 0 bases, with 16 bases lying between them. CD45RO-negative, CCR7-selected cells formed the naive CD8 fraction, which excluded terminally differentiated effector memory CD45RA+ cells. Whole-study findings and limits: Generally, naive subsets (rather than memory subsets) showed larger estimated richness.

A note on this clone: Its antigen is still unknown.

This sequence joins TRBV9 and TRBJ1-4; D gene ambiguous. The sequence came from a man younger than 35 in good health. Sequenced: naive CD8+ T cells sorted from blood. The CDR3 here is CASSPPPGVTTNEKLFF. The CDR3 DNA is TGTGCCAGCAGCCCTCCACCCGGTGTCACAACTAATGAAAAACTGTTTTTT. Drawing the rest from reference TRBV9 and TRBJ1-4, the complete variable domain is DSGVTQTPKHLITATGQRVTLRCSPRSGDLSVYWYQQSLDQGLQFLIQYYNGEERAKGNILERFSAQQFPDLHSELNLSSLELGDSALYFCASSPPPGVTTNEKLFFGSGTQLSVL.